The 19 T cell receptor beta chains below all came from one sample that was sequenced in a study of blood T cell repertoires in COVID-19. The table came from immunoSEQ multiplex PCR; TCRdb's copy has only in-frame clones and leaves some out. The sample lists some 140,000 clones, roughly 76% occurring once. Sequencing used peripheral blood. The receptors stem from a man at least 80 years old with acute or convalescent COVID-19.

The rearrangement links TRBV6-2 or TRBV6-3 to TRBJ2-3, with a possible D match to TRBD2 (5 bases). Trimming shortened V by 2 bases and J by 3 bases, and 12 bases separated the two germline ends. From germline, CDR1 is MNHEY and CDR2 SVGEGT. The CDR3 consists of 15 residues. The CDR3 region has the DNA TGTGCCAGCAGTTACGGTTCGGGGTGGACAGATACGCAGTATTTT. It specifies CASSYGSGWTDTQYF.

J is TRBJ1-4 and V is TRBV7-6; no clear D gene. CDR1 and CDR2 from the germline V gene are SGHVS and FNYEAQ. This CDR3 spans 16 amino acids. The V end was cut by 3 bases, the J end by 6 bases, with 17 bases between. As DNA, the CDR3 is TGTGCCAGCAGCTTTACGGGAAACGTTAGACATGAAAAACTGTTTTTT. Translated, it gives CASSFTGNVRHEKLFF.

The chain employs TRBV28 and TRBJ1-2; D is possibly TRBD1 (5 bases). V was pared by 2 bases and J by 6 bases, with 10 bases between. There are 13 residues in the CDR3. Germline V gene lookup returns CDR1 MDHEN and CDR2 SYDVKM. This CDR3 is CASSLRTTDGYTF. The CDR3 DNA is TGTGCCAGCAGTTTAAGGACAACCGATGGCTACACCTTC.

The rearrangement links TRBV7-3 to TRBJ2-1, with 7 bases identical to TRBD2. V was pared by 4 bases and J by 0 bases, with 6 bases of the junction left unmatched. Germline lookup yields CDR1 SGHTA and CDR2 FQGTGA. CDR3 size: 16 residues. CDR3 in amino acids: CASSSTGTTSYNEQFF. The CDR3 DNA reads TGTGCCAGCAGCTCCACCGGGACTACCTCCTACAATGAGCAGTTCTTC.

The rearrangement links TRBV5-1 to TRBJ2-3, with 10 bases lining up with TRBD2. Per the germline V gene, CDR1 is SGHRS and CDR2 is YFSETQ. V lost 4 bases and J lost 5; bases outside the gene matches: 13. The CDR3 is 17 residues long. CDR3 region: CASSPATLAGGGDTQYF. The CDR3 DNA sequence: TGCGCCAGCAGCCCGGCCACCTTAGCGGGGGGAGGAGATACGCAGTATTTT.

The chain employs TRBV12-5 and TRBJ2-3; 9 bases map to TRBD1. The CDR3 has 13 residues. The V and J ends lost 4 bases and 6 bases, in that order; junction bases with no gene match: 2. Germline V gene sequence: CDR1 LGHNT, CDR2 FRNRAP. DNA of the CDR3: TGTGCTAGTGGTTGGACAGGGGTGGATACGCAGTATTTT. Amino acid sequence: CASGWTGVDTQYF.

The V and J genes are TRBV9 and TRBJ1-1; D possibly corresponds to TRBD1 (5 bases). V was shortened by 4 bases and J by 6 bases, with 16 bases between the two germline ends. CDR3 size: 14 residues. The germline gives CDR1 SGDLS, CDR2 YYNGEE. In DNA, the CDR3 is TGTGCCAGCAGCCCGGAGGGGAGGGAAGCTGAAGCTTTCTTT. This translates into CASSPEGREAEAFF.

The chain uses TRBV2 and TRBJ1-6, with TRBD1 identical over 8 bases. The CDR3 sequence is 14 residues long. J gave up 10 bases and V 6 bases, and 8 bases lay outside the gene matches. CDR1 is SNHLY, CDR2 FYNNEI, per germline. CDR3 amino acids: CASSRQGPRSPLHF. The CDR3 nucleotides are TGTGCCAGCAGCCGACAGGGGCCTCGATCACCCCTCCACTTT.

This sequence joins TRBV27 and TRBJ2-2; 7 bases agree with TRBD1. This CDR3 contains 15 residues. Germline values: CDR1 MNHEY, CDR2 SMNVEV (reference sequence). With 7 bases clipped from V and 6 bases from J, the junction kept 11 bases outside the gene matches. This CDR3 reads CASTYTGVLPGELFF. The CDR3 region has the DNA TGTGCCAGCACCTATACAGGGGTTCTCCCCGGGGAGCTGTTTTTT.

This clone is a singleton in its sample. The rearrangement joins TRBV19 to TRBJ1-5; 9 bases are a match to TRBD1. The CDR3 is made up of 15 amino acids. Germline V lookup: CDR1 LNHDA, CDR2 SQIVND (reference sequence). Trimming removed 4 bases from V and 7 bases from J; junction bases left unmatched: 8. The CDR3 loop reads CASSTGQGSGQPQHF. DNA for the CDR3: TGTGCCAGTAGTACGGGACAGGGAAGCGGACAGCCCCAGCATTTT. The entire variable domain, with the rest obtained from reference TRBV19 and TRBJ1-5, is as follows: DGGITQSPKYLFRKEGQNVTLSCEQNLNHDAMYWYRQDPGQGLRLIYYSQIVNDFQKGDIAEGYSVSREKKESFPLTVTSAQKNPTAFYLCASSTGQGSGQPQHFGDGTRLSIL.

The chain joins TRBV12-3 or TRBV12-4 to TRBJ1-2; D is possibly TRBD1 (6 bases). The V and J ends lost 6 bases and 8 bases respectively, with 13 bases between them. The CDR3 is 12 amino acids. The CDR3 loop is CASSRTGLGYTF. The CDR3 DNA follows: TGTGCCAGCAGCAGAACAGGGCTGGGCTACACCTTC.

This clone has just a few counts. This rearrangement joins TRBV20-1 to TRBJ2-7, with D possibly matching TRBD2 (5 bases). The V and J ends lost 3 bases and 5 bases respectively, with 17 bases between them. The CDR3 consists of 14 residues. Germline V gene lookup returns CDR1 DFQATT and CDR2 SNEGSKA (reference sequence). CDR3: CSASLGRGSDEQYF. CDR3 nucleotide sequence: TGCAGTGCTAGTCTCGGCCGGGGAAGCGACGAGCAGTACTTC.

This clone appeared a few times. The CDR3 DNA reads TGTGCCAGCAGTTATCAGAATTCACCCCTCCACTTT. It specifies CASSYQNSPLHF. J is TRBJ1-6 and V is TRBV27; no reliable D call. This CDR3 is 12 amino acids long. Trimming cost V 4 bases and J 7 bases, with 5 bases left between them. The V gene's germline CDR1 is MNHEY and CDR2 SMNVEV (reference sequence).

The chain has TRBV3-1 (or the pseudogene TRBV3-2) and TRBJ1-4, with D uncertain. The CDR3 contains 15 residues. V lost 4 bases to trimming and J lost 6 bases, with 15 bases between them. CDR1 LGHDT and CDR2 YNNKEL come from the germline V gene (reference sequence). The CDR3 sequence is CASSLGSIPYEKLFF. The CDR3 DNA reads TGTGCCAGCAGCCTCGGGAGTATACCATATGAAAAACTGTTTTTT.

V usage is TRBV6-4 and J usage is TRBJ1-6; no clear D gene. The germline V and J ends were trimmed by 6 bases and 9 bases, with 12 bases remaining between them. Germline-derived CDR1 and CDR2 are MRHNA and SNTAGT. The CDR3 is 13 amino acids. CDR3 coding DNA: TGTGCCAGCAGGGCGGGTGAAGGTTCACCCCTCCACTTT. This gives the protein CASRAGEGSPLHF.

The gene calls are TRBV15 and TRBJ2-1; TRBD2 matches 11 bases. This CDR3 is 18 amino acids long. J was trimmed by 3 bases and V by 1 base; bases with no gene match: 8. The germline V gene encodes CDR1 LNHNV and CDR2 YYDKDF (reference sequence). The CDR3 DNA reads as TGTGCCACCAGCAGAGGGGATAGCGGGGGGGGTTACTACAATGAGCAGTTCTTC. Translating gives CATSRGDSGGGYYNEQFF. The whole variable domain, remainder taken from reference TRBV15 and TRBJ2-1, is DAMVIQNPRYQVTQFGKPVTLSCSQTLNHNVMYWYQQKSSQAPKLLFHYYDKDFNNEADTPDNFQSRRPNTSFCFLDIRSPGLGDTAMYLCATSRGDSGGGYYNEQFFGPGTRLTVL.

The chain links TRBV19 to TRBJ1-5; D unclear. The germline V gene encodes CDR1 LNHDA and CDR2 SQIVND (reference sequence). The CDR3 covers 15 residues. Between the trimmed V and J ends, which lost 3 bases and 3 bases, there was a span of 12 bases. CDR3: CASSIPRRANQPQHF. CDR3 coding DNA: TGTGCCAGTAGTATCCCCAGGAGGGCCAATCAGCCCCAGCATTTT.

In nucleotides, the CDR3 is TGTGCCACCAGTGACGCGACAGGACTGGTGAAAAAGTTCTTC. Translated: CATSDATGLVKKFF. The chain employs TRBV24-1 and TRBJ2-1, with D tentatively TRBD1 (6 bases). Per the germline V gene, CDR1 is KGHDR and CDR2 is SFDVKD. Trimming removed 4 bases from V and 14 bases from J, with 20 bases in between. This CDR3 contains 14 residues.

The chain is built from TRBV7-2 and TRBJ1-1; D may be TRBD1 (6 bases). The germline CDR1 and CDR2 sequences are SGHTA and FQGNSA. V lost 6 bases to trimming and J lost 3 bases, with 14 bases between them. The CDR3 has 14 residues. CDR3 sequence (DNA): TGTGCCAGCAGTTTACAGGGTGGGTACACTGAAGCTTTCTTT. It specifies CASSLQGGYTEAFF.